The clone carrying this T cell receptor beta chain was seen a few times. The antigen is not known. Investigators excluded patients with uncontrolled infection, other autoimmune disease, pregnancy or lactation. Based on clinical symptoms, serum thyroxine and TRAb, thyroid ultrasound and orbital computed tomography, diagnoses were reached. The data originate from a study of T cells in Graves' hyperthyroidism and ophthalmopathy. It was RNA transcripts that yielded the amplified TCR beta CDR3 regions. RT-PCR in the first round (using the HTBI primer set) targeted the TCR CDR3. Each CDR3 protein gets one entry after TCRdb re-called the multiplex PCR reads with MiXCR. The sample yields a few hundred thousand distinct CDR3 sequences, about 20% seen once. Germline lookup yields CDR1 DFQATT and CDR2 SNEGSKA (reference sequence). The CDR3 sequence is 11 residues long. Trimming removed 3 bases at V and 2 bases at J, with 5 bases between.

Study results and caveats: Patients with ophthalmopathy were separated from those with stable hyperthyroidism by a 13 V-J model.

The sequence was obtained from a man aged 30 to 39 with Graves' ophthalmopathy. This chain links TRBV20-1 with TRBJ2-7, with D unresolved. Material for sequencing was blood. The CDR3 protein is CSASAAYEQYF. CDR3 bases: TGCAGTGCTAGTGCGGCCTACGAGCAGTACTTC.